This T cell receptor beta chain was profiled in a study of blood T cells in healthy people across ages. On the study more broadly: Through template switching, about one barcoded beta molecule was captured per two T cells, as measured in model experiments.

The table lists this clonotype with many counts. The antigen is undetermined. CDR3 length: 14 residues. V lost 3 bases to trimming and J lost 4 bases, with 12 bases between them. Per germline, CDR1 SGHDN and CDR2 FVKESK. It was with a sample-barcoded 5' primer and a J-beta primer mix that a second PCR of roughly 7 to 12 cycles was run. TCRdb redid the calling of the 5' RACE reads with MiXCR, one entry per CDR3 protein. The repertoire holds some 1.5 million distinct CDR3 sequences, with approximately 30% as singletons. Study observations and caveats: Per million T cells, TCR beta diversity dropped about linearly as age rose. Naive T cell percentage and TCR beta diversity correlated strongly.

This clonotype originated in a woman aged 25 to 39 in good health. The chain has TRBV14 and TRBJ1-2; the D gene is possibly TRBD1 (6 bases). Material: blood. The CDR3 loop reads CASSQDSRPYGYTF. Written as DNA, the CDR3 is TGTGCCAGCAGCCAGGACAGCAGGCCCTATGGCTACACCTTC. The full variable domain, in which reference TRBV14 and TRBJ1-2 provide the parts outside the CDR3, is EAGVTQFPSHSVIEKGQTVTLRCDPISGHDNLYWYRRVMGKEIKFLLHFVKESKQDESGMPNNRFLAERTGGTYSTLKVQPAELEDSGVYFCASSQDSRPYGYTFGSGTRLTVV.